These T cell receptor beta chains were read from a single sample in a study of blood T cell repertoires in COVID-19. Here immunoSEQ multiplex PCR was the method, and the copy in TCRdb shows in-frame clones only, minus some. The table records nearly 90,000 clones, around nine tenths of them present only once. Sequencing was performed on peripheral blood. These receptors originate from a man older than 75 with acute or convalescent COVID-19. Each CDR3 is given with its conserved first and last residue. The order of the fields is CDR3 length, clone size, V gene, J gene, D gene, CDR3 protein, CDR3 DNA. D genes are given only for firm matches. Only some rows state a clone size, as once, few, many or a class for expanded clones.

14	-	TRBV10-3	TRBJ2-2	-	CAISSASGTGELFF	TGTGCCATCAGTAGCGCTTCAGGGACCGGGGAGCTGTTTTTT
14	-	TRBV19	TRBJ1-2	-	CASKPTGMVYGYTF	TGTGCCAGTAAACCAACAGGGATGGTTTATGGCTACACCTTC
13	-	TRBV5-1	TRBJ1-2	-	CASSLALGGGYTF	TGCGCCAGCAGCTTGGCCCTCGGGGGTGGCTACACCTTC
14	-	TRBV2	TRBJ2-7	-	CASSYRKSSYEQYF	TGTGCCAGCAGTTACAGAAAATCCTCCTACGAGCAGTACTTC
14	-	TRBV6-5	TRBJ2-4	TRBD1	CASSRQGGGNIQYF	TGTGCCAGCAGCCGACAGGGGGGCGGAAACATTCAGTACTTC
19	once	TRBV27	TRBJ1-6	TRBD1	CASKSHGRQGGGANSPLHF	TGTGCCAGCAAAAGTCACGGGAGACAGGGCGGTGGTGCTAATTCACCCCTCCACTTT
17	-	TRBV7-2	TRBJ2-7	TRBD2	CASSLGSGGLAGVGQYF	TGTGCCAGCAGCTTAGGTTCTGGGGGACTAGCGGGAGTTGGGCAGTACTTC
12	once	TRBV19	TRBJ2-1	-	CASSSGGNEQFF	TGTGCCAGTAGTTCCGGGGGAAATGAGCAGTTCTTC
15	-	TRBV10-3	TRBJ2-7	TRBD2	CAISAMLAGSTTQYF	TGTGCCATCAGTGCGATGCTAGCGGGAAGTACGACGCAGTACTTC
14	-	TRBV3-1/TRBV3-2	TRBJ1-2	-	CASSFSGPGRGYTF	TGTGCCAGCAGCTTTTCTGGGCCAGGTCGTGGCTACACCTTC
12	-	TRBV19	TRBJ1-2	TRBD1	CASSGTVRGYTF	TGTGCCAGTAGCGGGACAGTGCGAGGCTACACCTTC
15	-	TRBV7-3	TRBJ2-1	-	CASSSNLGQGFEQFF	TGTGCCAGCAGCTCAAACCTGGGGCAGGGTTTCGAGCAGTTCTTC
16	-	TRBV5-6	TRBJ2-7	-	CASSLVGTGGTYEQYF	TGTGCCAGCAGCTTGGTGGGGACTGGCGGGACCTACGAGCAGTACTTC
15	-	TRBV5-1	TRBJ2-3	TRBD1	CASSATGDPSDTQYF	TGCGCCAGCAGCGCTACAGGGGACCCCTCGGATACGCAGTATTTT
12	-	TRBV28	TRBJ1-2	-	CASSLGFYGYTF	TGTGCCAGCAGTTTGGGCTTCTATGGCTACACCTTC
11	-	TRBV28	TRBJ1-2	-	CASSGDYGYTF	TGTGCCAGCTCGGGGGACTATGGCTACACCTTC
15	-	TRBV16	TRBJ1-3	-	CASSQSQASGNTIYF	TGTGCCAGCAGCCAATCGCAGGCCTCTGGAAACACCATATATTTT
14	-	TRBV5-4	TRBJ1-1	-	CASSSDGGNTEAFF	TGTGCCAGCAGCTCAGACGGGGGGAACACTGAAGCTTTCTTT
16	-	TRBV19	TRBJ2-1	-	CASSITRFGSYNEQFF	TGTGCCAGTAGTATCACCAGGTTCGGTTCCTACAATGAGCAGTTCTTC
13	-	TRBV7-2	TRBJ2-1	TRBD2	CASSLASGTSWFF	TGTGCCAGCAGCTTAGCCTCCGGGACTAGCTGGTTCTTC
13	-	TRBV29-1	TRBJ2-3	TRBD1	CSVSRGLRDTQYF	TGCAGCGTTTCCAGGGGGCTAAGGGATACGCAGTATTTT
16	-	TRBV28	TRBJ2-7	TRBD1	CASSFPLGTESYEQYF	TGTGCCAGCAGCTTTCCCCTAGGGACAGAGTCCTACGAGCAGTACTTC
15	-	TRBV4-1	TRBJ2-1	TRBD2	CASSQDGSGIDEQFF	TGCGCCAGCAGCCAAGACGGTAGCGGGATCGATGAGCAGTTCTTC
18	-	TRBV24-1	TRBJ2-1	-	CATSDPEKGGGPLHEQFF	TGTGCCACCAGTGATCCTGAGAAGGGGGGAGGGCCCTTACATGAGCAGTTCTTC
14	-	TRBV6-2/TRBV6-3	TRBJ1-5	-	CASSYRTGNQPQHF	TGTGCCAGCAGTTACCGTACAGGGAATCAGCCCCAGCATTTT
13	-	TRBV21-1	TRBJ1-1	-	CAISGIPNTEAFF	TGTGCCATCTCGGGAATCCCGAACACTGAAGCTTTCTTT
15	-	TRBV13	TRBJ2-7	-	CASSLEGAGSYEQYF	TGTGCCAGCAGCCTCGAAGGGGCAGGTTCCTACGAGCAGTACTTC
14	-	TRBV6-5	TRBJ1-1	-	CASRTTGQNTEAFF	TGTGCCAGCAGGACCACTGGACAGAACACTGAAGCTTTCTTT
15	-	TRBV25-1	TRBJ2-6	-	CASSDVYSGANVLTF	TGTGCCAGCAGTGATGTCTACTCTGGGGCCAACGTCCTGACTTTC
16	-	TRBV14	TRBJ1-6	TRBD1	CASSQRTGGTGSPLHF	TGTGCCAGCAGCCAACGGACAGGGGGTACGGGATCACCCCTCCACTTT
15	-	TRBV18	TRBJ2-2	-	CASSPGGVTPGELFF	TGTGCCAGCTCACCCGGCGGAGTTACCCCCGGGGAGCTGTTTTTT
15	-	TRBV27	TRBJ1-6	TRBD1	CASSLSTGTDSPLHF	TGTGCCAGCAGTTTATCGACAGGGACGGATTCACCCCTCCACTTT
17	-	TRBV19	TRBJ1-6	TRBD1	CASSVGQTGLGNSPLHF	TGTGCCAGTAGTGTGGGACAGACGGGACTAGGGAATTCACCCCTCCACTTT
15	-	TRBV5-1	TRBJ2-7	TRBD1	CASSSGQGAVYEQYF	TGCGCCAGCAGTTCGGGACAGGGGGCCGTCTACGAGCAGTACTTC
15	-	TRBV19	TRBJ1-1	TRBD1	CASSRQGTMNTEAFF	TGTGCCAGTAGTAGACAGGGGACAATGAACACTGAAGCTTTCTTT
16	-	TRBV7-2	TRBJ1-6	-	CASSDAHRTGGSPLHF	TGTGCCAGCAGCGATGCTCACCGCACCGGGGGTTCACCCCTCCACTTT
15	-	TRBV6-5	TRBJ1-5	TRBD1	CASSTPRTGNQPQHF	TGTGCCAGCAGTACACCGAGGACAGGAAATCAGCCCCAGCATTTT
13	few	TRBV19	TRBJ1-1	-	CASSQSGNTEAFF	TGTGCCAGTAGCCAATCGGGTAACACTGAAGCTTTCTTT
12	-	TRBV7-2	TRBJ1-1	-	CASSLAGTEAFF	TGTGCCAGCAGCTTAGCCGGGACTGAAGCTTTCTTT
14	-	TRBV18	TRBJ2-2	-	CASSNQGGTGELFF	TGTGCCAGCTCAAACCAGGGAGGCACCGGGGAGCTGTTTTTT
16	-	TRBV10-3	TRBJ1-4	-	CAISRESPATNEKLFF	TGTGCCATCAGCCGTGAGAGTCCTGCAACTAATGAAAAACTGTTTTTT
16	-	TRBV28	TRBJ1-2	TRBD1	CASKPGGRTLSFGYTF	TGTGCCAGCAAACCAGGGGGGAGGACATTGAGTTTTGGCTACACCTTC
16	-	TRBV3-1/TRBV3-2	TRBJ2-7	TRBD2	CASSQAPSGTSYEQYF	TGTGCCAGCAGCCAAGCCCCTTCCGGGACTAGCTACGAGCAGTACTTC
13	-	TRBV7-9	TRBJ2-7	TRBD2	CASSFGGETEQYF	TGTGCCAGCAGCTTCGGGGGGGAAACCGAGCAGTACTTC
15	-	TRBV19	TRBJ2-1	-	CASSQARDSYNEQFF	TGTGCCAGTAGTCAGGCACGGGATTCCTACAATGAGCAGTTCTTC
17	-	TRBV10-3	TRBJ2-5	TRBD1	CAISEDPGQGFGETQYF	TGTGCCATCAGTGAGGACCCGGGACAGGGGTTCGGAGAGACCCAGTACTTC
16	-	TRBV11-2	TRBJ2-3	-	CASSLNLGPTTDTQYF	TGTGCCAGCAGCTTAAACCTGGGGCCGACCACAGATACGCAGTATTTT
15	-	TRBV2	TRBJ1-2	-	CASSEFVQGNYGYTF	TGTGCCAGCAGTGAGTTTGTACAGGGTAACTATGGCTACACCTTC
14	-	TRBV7-2	TRBJ1-4	-	CASSSGLSGEKLFF	TGTGCCAGCAGCTCGGGGTTGAGCGGGGAAAAACTGTTTTTT
14	-	TRBV24-1	TRBJ1-6	-	CATSGGTAYSPLHF	TGTGCCACCAGTGGCGGGACTGCATATTCACCCCTCCACTTT
12	-	TRBV29-1	TRBJ1-1	TRBD1	CSVDGQGVAAFF	TGCAGCGTTGATGGACAGGGTGTTGCAGCTTTCTTT
16	-	TRBV5-1	TRBJ2-3	-	CASSTGNFWGTDTQYF	TGCGCCAGCAGCACCGGGAATTTTTGGGGCACAGATACGCAGTATTTT
14	-	TRBV5-4	TRBJ1-2	TRBD1	CASSPAQGGYGYTF	TGTGCCAGCAGCCCTGCCCAGGGGGGCTATGGCTACACCTTC
13	-	TRBV7-9	TRBJ1-1	-	CASSLLSDTEAFF	TGTGCCAGCAGCTTATTGTCCGACACTGAAGCTTTCTTT
15	-	TRBV4-2	TRBJ1-5	-	CASSQDGATNQPQHF	TGTGCCAGCAGCCAAGATGGGGCCACTAATCAGCCCCAGCATTTT